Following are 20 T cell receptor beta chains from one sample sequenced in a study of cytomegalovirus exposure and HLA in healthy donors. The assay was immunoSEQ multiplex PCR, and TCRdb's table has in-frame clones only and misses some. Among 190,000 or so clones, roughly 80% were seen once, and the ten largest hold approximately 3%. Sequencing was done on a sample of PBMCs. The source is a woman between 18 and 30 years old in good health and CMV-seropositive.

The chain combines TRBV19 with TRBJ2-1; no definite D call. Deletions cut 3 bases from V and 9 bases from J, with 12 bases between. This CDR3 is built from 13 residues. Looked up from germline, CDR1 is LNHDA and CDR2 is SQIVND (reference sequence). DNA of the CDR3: TGTGCCAGTAGTATCCGGTCGTCCATTGAGCAGTTCTTC. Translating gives CASSIRSSIEQFF.

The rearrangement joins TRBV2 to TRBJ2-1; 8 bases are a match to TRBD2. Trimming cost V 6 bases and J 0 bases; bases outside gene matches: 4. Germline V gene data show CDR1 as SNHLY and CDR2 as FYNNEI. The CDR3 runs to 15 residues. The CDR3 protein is CASRERGSSYNEQFF. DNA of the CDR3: TGTGCCAGCAGGGAGCGGGGGTCCTCCTACAATGAGCAGTTCTTC.

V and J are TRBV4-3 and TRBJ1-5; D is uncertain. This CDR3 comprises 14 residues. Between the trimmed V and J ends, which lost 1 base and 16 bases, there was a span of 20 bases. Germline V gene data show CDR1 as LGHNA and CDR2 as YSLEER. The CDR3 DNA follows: TGCGCCAGCAGCCAAGTCCTTGGAGAGGGCCCTGACCATTTT. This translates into CASSQVLGEGPDHF.

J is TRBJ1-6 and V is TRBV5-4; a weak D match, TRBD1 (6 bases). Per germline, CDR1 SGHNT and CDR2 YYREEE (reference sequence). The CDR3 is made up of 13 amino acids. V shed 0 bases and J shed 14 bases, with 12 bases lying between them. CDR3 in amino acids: CASSLVGGQTLHF. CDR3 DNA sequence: TGTGCCAGCAGCTTGGTGGGGGGGCAGACCCTCCACTTT.

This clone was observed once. This CDR3 reads CASRKSTGTTTQFF. DNA of the CDR3: TGTGCCAGCAGGAAATCGACAGGTACGACAACCCAGTTCTTC. This chain uses TRBV14 with TRBJ2-1, with D possibly matching TRBD1 (6 bases). With 6 bases removed from V and 13 bases from J, the gap between germline ends came to 22 bases. The CDR3 loop spans 14 amino acids. CDR1 is SGHDN, CDR2 FVKESK, per germline.

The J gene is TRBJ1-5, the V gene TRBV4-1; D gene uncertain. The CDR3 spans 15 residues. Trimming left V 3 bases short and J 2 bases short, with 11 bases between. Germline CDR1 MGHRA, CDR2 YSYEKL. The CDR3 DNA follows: TGCGCCAGCAGCCAGAACCAAGGAGGCAATCAGCCCCAGCATTTT. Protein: CASSQNQGGNQPQHF.

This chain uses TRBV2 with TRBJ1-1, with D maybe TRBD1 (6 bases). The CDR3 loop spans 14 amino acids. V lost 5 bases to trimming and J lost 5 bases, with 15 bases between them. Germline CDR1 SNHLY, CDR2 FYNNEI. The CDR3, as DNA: TGTGCCAGCAGTATAGAAGTAAGGGGGACTGAAGCTTTCTTT. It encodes CASSIEVRGTEAFF.

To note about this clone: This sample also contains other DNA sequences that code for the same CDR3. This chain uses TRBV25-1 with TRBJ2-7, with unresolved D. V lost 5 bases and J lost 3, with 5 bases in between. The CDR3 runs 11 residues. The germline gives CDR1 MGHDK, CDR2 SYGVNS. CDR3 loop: CASSNSYEQYF. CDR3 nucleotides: TGTGCCAGCAGTAATAGCTACGAGCAGTACTTC.

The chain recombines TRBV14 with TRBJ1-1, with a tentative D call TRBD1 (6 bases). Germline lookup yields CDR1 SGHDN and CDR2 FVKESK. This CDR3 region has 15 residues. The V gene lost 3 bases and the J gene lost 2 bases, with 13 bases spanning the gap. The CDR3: CASSQWDTSNTEAFF. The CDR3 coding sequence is TGTGCCAGCAGCCAGTGGGACACCTCTAACACTGAAGCTTTCTTT.

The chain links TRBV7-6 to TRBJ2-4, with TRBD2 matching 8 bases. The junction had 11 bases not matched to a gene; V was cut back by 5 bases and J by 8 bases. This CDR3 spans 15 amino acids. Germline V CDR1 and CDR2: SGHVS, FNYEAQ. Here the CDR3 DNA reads TGTGCCAGCAGCCGGGGCCGGGGGGGCAGGCACATTCAGTACTTC. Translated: CASSRGRGGRHIQYF.

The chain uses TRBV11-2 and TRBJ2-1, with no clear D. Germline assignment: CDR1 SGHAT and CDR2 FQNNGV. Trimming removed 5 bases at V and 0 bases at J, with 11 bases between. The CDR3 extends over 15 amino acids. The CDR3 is CASSVSVSSYNEQFF. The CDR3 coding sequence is TGTGCCAGCAGCGTAAGCGTGAGCTCCTACAATGAGCAGTTCTTC.

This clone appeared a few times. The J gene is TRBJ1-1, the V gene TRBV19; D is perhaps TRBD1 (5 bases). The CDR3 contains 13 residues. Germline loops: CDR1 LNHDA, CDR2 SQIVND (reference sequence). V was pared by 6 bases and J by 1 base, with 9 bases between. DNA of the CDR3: TGTGCCAGTAGGGGGAGGGGGAACACTGAAGCTTTCTTT. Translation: CASRGRGNTEAFF. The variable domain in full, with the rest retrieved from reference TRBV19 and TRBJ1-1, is DGGITQSPKYLFRKEGQNVTLSCEQNLNHDAMYWYRQDPGQGLRLIYYSQIVNDFQKGDIAEGYSVSREKKESFPLTVTSAQKNPTAFYLCASRGRGNTEAFFGQGTRLTVV.

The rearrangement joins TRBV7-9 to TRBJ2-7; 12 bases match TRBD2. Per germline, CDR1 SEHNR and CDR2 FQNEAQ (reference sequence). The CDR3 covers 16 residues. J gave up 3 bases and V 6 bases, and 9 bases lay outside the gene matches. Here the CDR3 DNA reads TGTGCCAGCAGTTCTACCCGGACTAGCGGGGACTACGAGCAGTACTTC. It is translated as CASSSTRTSGDYEQYF.

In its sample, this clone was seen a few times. The DNA of the CDR3 is TGTGCCAGCAGCCTGACAGGAAAACAAGAGACCCAGTACTTC. As protein: CASSLTGKQETQYF. The rearrangement joins TRBV7-9 to TRBJ2-5; a weak D match, TRBD1 (6 bases). The CDR3 is 14 residues long. The germline gives CDR1 SEHNR, CDR2 FQNEAQ (reference sequence). Trimming cost V 5 bases and J 2 bases, with 12 bases left between them.

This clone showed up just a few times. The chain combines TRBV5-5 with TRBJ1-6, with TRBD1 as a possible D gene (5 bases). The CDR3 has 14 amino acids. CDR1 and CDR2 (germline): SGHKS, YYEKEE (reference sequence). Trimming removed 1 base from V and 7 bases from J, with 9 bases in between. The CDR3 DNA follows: TGTGCCAGCAGCTTGACAGGCAAGAATTCACCCCTCCACTTT. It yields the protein CASSLTGKNSPLHF.

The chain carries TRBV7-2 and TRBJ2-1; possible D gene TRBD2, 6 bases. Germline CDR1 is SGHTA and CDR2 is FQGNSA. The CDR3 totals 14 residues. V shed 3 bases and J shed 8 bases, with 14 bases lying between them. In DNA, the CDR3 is TGTGCCAGCAGCTTGTCGGGGACTCTCGATGAGCAGTTCTTC. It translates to CASSLSGTLDEQFF.

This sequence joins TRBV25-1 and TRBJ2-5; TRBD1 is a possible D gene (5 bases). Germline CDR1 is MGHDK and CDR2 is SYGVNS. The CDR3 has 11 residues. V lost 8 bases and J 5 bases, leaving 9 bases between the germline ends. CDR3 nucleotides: TGTGCCAGCGCAGGGCTGGAGACCCAGTACTTC. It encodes CASAGLETQYF.

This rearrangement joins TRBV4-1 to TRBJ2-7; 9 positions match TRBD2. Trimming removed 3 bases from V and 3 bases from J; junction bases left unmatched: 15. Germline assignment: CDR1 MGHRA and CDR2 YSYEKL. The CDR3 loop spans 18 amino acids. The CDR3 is CASSHPLIQLREGYEQYF. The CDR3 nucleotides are TGCGCCAGCAGCCATCCCCTTATACAGCTGCGGGAGGGCTACGAGCAGTACTTC.

CDR3 region: CASSLSGGAHNEQFF. As DNA, the CDR3 is TGCGCCAGCAGCCTTAGCGGGGGGGCCCACAATGAGCAGTTCTTC. The chain is built from TRBV4-3 and TRBJ2-1; TRBD2 agrees at 11 bases. CDR1 is LGHNA, CDR2 YSLEER, per germline. V was clipped by 4 bases and J by 5 bases; unmatched bases: 4. CDR3 length equals 15 residues.

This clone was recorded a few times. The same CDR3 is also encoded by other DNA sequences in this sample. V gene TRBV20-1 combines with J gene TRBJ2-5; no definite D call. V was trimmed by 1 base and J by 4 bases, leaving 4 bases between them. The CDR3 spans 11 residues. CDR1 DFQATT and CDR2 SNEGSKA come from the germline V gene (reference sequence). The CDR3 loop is CSARVGETQYF. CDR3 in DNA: TGCAGTGCTAGAGTCGGAGAGACCCAGTACTTC.